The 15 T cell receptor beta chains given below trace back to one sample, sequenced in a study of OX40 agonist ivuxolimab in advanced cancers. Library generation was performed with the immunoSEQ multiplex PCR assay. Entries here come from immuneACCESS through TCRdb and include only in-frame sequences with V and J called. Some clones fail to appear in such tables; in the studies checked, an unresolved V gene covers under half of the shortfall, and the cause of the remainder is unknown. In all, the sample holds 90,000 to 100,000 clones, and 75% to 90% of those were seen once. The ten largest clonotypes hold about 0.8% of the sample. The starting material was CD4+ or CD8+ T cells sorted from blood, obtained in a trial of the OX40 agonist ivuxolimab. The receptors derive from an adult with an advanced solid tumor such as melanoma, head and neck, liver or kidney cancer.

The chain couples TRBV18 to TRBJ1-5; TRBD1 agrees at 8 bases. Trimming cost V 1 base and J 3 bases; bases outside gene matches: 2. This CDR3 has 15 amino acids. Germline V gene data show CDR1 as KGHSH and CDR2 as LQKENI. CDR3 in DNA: TGTGCCAGCTCACCACGGACAGGGACCAATCAGCCCCAGCATTTT. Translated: CASSPRTGTNQPQHF.

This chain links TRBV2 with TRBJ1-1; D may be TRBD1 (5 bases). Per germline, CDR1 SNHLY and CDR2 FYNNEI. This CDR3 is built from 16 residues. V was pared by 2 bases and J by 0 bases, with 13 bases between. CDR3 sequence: CASSEQGGFMNTEAFF. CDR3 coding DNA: TGTGCCAGCAGTGAACAGGGAGGATTTATGAACACTGAAGCTTTCTTT.

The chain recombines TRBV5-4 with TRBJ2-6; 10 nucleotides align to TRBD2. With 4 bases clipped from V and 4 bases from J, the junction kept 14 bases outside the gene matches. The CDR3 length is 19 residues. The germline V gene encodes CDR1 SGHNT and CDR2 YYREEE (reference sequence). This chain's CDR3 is CASSQYRLAGAGGANVLTF. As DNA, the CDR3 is TGTGCCAGCAGCCAATATCGGCTAGCGGGAGCGGGAGGGGCCAACGTCCTGACTTTC.

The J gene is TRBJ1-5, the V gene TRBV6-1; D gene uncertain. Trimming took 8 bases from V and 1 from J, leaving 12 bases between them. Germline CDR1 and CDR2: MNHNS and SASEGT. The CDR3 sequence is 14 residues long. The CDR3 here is CASGPTVSNQPQHF. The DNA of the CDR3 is TGTGCCAGCGGGCCTACAGTGAGCAATCAGCCCCAGCATTTT.

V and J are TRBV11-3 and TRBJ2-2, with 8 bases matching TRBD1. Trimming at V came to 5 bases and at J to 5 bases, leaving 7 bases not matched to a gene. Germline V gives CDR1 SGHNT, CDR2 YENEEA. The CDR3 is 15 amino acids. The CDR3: CASSPNRGETGELFF. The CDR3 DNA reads TGTGCCAGCAGCCCAAACAGGGGGGAGACCGGGGAGCTGTTTTTT.

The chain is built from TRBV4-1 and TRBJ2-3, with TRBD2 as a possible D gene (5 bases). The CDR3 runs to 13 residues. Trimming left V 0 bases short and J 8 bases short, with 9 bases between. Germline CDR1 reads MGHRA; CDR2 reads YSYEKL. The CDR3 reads CASSQDLRGTQYF. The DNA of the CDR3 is TGCGCCAGCAGCCAAGATCTTCGGGGTACGCAGTATTTT.

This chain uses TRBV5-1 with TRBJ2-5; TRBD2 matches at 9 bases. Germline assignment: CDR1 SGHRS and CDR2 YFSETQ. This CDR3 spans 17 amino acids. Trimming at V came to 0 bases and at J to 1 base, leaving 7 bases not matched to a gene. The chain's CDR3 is CASSLAVRLAAQETQYF. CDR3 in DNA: TGCGCCAGCAGCTTGGCTGTAAGACTAGCGGCCCAAGAGACCCAGTACTTC.

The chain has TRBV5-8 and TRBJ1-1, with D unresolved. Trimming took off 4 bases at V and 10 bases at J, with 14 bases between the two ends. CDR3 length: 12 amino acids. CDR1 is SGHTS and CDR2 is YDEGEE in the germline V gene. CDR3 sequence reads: CASSQDDSIAFF. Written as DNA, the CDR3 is TGTGCCAGCAGCCAAGACGATTCGATAGCTTTCTTT.

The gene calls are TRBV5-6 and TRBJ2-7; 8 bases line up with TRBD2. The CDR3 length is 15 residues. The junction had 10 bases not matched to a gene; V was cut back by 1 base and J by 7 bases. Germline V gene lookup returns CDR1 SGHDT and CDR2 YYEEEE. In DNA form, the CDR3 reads TGTGCCAGCAGCTTGAGGGCGGGAGGTGGGGGAGAGCAGTACTTC. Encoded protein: CASSLRAGGGGEQYF.

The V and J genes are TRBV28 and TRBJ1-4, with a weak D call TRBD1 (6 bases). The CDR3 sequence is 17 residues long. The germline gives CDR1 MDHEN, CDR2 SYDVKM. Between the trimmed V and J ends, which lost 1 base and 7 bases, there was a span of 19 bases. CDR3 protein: CASSLSGLGGAGEKLFF. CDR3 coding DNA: TGTGCCAGCAGTTTATCGGGCCTCGGGGGGGCTGGTGAAAAACTGTTTTTT.

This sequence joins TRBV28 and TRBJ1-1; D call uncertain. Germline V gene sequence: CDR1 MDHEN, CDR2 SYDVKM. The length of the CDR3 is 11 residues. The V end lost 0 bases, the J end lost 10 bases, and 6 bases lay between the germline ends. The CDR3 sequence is CASSLWAAAFF. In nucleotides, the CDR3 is TGTGCCAGCAGTTTATGGGCTGCAGCTTTCTTT.

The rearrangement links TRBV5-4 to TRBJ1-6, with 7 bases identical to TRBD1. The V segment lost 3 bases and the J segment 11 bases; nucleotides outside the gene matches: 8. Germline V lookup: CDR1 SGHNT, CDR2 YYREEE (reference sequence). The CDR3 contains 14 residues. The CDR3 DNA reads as TGTGCCAGCAGCTGGGACAGAGATAGTACACCCCTCCACTTT. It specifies CASSWDRDSTPLHF.

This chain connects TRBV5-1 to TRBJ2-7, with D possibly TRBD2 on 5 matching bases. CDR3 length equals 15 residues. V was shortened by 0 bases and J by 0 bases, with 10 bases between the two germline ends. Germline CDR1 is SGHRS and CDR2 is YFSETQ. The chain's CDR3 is CASSLEVGSSYEQYF. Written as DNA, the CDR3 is TGCGCCAGCAGCTTGGAGGTGGGGAGCTCCTACGAGCAGTACTTC.

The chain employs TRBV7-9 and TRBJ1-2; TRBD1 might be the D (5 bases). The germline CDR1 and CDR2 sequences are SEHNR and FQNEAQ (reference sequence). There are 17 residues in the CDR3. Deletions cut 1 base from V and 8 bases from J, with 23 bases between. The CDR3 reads CASSLGGRQTPSGGYTF. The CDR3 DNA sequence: TGTGCCAGCAGCTTAGGCGGAAGACAGACCCCAAGTGGGGGCTACACCTTC.

This CDR3 is CASSWEAGGPTIQYF. In DNA form, the CDR3 reads TGCGCCAGCAGCTGGGAAGCGGGAGGGCCGACCATTCAGTACTTC. The V call is TRBV5-1, the J call TRBJ2-4; 10 bases are a match to TRBD2. Trimming cost V 3 bases and J 9 bases; bases outside gene matches: 9. CDR1 SGHRS and CDR2 YFSETQ come from the germline V gene. The CDR3 spans 15 residues.